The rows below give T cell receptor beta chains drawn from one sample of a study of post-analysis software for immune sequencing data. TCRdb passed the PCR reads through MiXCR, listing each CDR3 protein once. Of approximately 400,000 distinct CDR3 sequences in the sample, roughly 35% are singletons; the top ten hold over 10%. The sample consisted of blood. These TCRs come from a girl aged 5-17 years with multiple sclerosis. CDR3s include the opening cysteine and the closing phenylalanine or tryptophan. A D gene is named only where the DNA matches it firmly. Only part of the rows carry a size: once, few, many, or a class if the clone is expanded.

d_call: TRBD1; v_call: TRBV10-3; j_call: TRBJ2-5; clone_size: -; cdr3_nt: TGTGCCATCAGTGAGTCCCTTCACGGGACAGGGAGGACCCAGTACTTC; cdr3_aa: CAISESLHGTGRTQYF
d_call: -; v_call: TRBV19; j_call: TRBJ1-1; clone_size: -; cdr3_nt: TGTGCCAGTAGTGGTCACTATGGGGTTAACACTGAAGCTTTCTTT; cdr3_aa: CASSGHYGVNTEAFF
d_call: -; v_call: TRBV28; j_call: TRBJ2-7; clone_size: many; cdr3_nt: TGTGCCAGCAGTGGTTACTACGAGCAGTACTTC; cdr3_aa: CASSGYYEQYF
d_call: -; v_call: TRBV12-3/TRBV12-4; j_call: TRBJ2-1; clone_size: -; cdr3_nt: TGTGCCAGCAGGCTAAGGTGGCCCTACAATGAGCAGTTCTTC; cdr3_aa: CASRLRWPYNEQFF
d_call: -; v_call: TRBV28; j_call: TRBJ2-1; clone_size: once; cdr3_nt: TGTGCCAGCCTTTTGGAGAATGAGCAGTTCTTC; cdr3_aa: CASLLENEQFF
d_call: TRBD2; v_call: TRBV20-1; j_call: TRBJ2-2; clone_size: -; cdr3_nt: TGCAGTGCTGGTAGCGGGGGGACGAACACCGGGGAGCTGTTTTTT; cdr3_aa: CSAGSGGTNTGELFF
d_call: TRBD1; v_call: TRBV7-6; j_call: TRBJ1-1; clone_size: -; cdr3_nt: TGTGCCAGCAGCTTTACAGGGGCGGCTGAAGCTTTCTTT; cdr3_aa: CASSFTGAAEAFF
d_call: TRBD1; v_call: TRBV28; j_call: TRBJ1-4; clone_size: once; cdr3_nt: TGTGCCAGCAGTTTGCCGGGACAGGGGAAGGAAAAACTGTTTTTT; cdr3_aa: CASSLPGQGKEKLFF
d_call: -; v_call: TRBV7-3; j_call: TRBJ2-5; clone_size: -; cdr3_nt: TGTGCCAGCAGCTTAAGCAGGGGCTTGTGGGAGACCCAGTACTTC; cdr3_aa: CASSLSRGLWETQYF
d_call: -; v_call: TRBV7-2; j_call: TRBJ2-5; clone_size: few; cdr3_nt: TGTGCCAGCAGCTTATGGATAGATGCCCAGTACTTC; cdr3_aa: CASSLWIDAQYF
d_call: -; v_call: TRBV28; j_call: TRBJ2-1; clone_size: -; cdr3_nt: TGTGGTAGTGGGGGGTACAATGAGCAGTTCTTC; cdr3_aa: CGSGGYNEQFF
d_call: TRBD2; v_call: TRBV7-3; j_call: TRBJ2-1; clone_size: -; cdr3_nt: TGTGCCAGCAGCTTAGTCGGGACTAGACAGGCCAATGAGCAGTTCTTC; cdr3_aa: CASSLVGTRQANEQFF
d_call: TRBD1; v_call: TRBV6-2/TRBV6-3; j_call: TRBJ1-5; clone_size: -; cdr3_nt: TGTGCCAGCGGACTCTACCGGACAGGGGGTCGGAATCAGCCCCAGCATTTT; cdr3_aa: CASGLYRTGGRNQPQHF
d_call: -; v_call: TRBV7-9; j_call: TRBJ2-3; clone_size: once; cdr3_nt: TGTGCCAGCAGCCCGCCTTGGGGAGGGGGCGAAGATACGCAGTATTTT; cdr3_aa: CASSPPWGGGEDTQYF
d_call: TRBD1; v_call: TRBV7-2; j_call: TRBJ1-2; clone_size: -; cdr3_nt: TGTGCCAGCAGCCCGGACCGGGGACAGGGGCTTAACTATGGCTACACCTTC; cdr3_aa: CASSPDRGQGLNYGYTF
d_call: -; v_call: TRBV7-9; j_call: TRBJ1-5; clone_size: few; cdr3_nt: TGTGCCAGCAGCTTAGTAAAACTCCATCAGCCCCAGCATTTT; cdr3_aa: CASSLVKLHQPQHF
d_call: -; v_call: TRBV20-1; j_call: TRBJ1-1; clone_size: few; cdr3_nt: TGCAGTGCTCGTTCGGACCGACACACTGAAGCTTTCTTT; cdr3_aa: CSARSDRHTEAFF
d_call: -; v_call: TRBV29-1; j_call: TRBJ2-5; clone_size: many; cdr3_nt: TGCAGCGTGAGGGCAAGCCAAGAGACCCAGTACTTC; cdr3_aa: CSVRASQETQYF
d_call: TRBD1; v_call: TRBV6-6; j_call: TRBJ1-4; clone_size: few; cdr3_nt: TGTGCCAGCAGTTACCCGGGACAGGGCCAAAGTGAAAAACTGTTTTTT; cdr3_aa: CASSYPGQGQSEKLFF
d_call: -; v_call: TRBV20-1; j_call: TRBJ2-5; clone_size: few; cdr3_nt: TGCAGTGCGCCCTCTCGAGAAGAGACCCAGTACTTC; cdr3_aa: CSAPSREETQYF
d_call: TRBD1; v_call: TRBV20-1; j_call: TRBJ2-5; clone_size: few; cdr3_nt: TGCAGTGCCACCCAGGGGGCCGGGACCCAGTACTTC; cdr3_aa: CSATQGAGTQYF
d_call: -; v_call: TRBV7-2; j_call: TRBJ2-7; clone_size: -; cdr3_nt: TGTGCCAGCAGCTTATCACAGATTTCCAGCTCCTACGAGCAGTACTTC; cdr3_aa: CASSLSQISSSYEQYF
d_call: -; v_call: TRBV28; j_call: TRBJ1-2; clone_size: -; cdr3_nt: TGTGCCAGCAGTTTACTCCAGGCCACCAACTATGGCTACACCTTT; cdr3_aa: CASSLLQATNYGYTF
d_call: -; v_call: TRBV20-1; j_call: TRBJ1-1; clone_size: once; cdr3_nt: TGCAGTGCTAGACCCCCGGGGGGGTGGGACACTGAAGCTTTCTTT; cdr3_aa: CSARPPGGWDTEAFF
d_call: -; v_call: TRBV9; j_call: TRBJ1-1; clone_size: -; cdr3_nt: TGTGCCAGCAGCGCCCGGGGTGGCATTGAAGCTTTCTTT; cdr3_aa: CASSARGGIEAFF
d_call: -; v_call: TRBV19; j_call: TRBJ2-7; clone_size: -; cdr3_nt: TGTGCCAGTAGTATAGTGCACAGTTCGAGCGAGCAGTACTTC; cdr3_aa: CASSIVHSSSEQYF
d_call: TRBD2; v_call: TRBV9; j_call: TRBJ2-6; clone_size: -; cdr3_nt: TGTGCCAGCAGCGTAGGGTACGGGACTAGCGGGAGCTCTGGGGCCAACGTCCTGACTTTC; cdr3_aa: CASSVGYGTSGSSGANVLTF
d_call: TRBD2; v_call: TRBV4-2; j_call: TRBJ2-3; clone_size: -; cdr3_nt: TGTGCCAGCAGCCAAGGAATGAGACTAGCGGGGGGGGATACGCAGTATTTT; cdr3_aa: CASSQGMRLAGGDTQYF
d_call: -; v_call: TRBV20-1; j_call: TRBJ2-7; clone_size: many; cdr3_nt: TGCAGTGCTGACCGGGCCAACGGCGAGCAGTACTTC; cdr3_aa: CSADRANGEQYF
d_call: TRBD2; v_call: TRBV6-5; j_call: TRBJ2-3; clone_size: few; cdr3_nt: TGTGCCAGCAGAACTAGCGTTGGCACAGATACGCAGTATTTT; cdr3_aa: CASRTSVGTDTQYF
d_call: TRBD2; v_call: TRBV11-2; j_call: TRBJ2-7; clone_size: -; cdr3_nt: TGTGCCAGCAGCTTAGCTAGCGGGGGTGCATACGAGCAGTACTTC; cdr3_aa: CASSLASGGAYEQYF
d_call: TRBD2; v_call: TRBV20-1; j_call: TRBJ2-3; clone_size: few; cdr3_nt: TGCAGCTTGACTAGCGGGGGCCTTAGCACAGATACGCAGTATTTT; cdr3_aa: CSLTSGGLSTDTQYF
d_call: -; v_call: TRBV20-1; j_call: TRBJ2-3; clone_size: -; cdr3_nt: TGCAGTGCTGGAGCTCTTGGCCACCACACAGATACGCAGTATTTT; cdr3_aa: CSAGALGHHTDTQYF
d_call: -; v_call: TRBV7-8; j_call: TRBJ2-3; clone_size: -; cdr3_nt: TGTGCCAGCAGCTTAGAGGGGTTCACAGATACGCAGTATTTT; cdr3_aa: CASSLEGFTDTQYF
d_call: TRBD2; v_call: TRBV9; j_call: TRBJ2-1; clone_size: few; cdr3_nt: TGTGCCAGCAGCGAGCGAGCGGGGGAGGTTTACAATGAGCAGTTCTTC; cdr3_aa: CASSERAGEVYNEQFF
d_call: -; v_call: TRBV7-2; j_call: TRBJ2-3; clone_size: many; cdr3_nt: TGTGCCAGCAGCTTAGGTCTGGGGGGCGGCACAGATACGCAGTATTTT; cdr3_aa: CASSLGLGGGTDTQYF
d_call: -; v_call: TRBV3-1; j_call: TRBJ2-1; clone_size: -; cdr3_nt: TGTGCCAGCAGCGCTGCCGCCGGGGCAATCCCGTACAATGAGCAGTTCTTC; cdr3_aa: CASSAAAGAIPYNEQFF
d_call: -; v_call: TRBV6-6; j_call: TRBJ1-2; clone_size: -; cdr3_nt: TGTGCCAGCAGTTATATAACGGCCGGGTACACCTTC; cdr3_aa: CASSYITAGYTF
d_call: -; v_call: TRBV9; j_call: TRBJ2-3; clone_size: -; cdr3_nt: TGTGCCAGCAGCGTAGTGTTTGGCGGGGATACGCAGTATTTT; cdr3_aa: CASSVVFGGDTQYF
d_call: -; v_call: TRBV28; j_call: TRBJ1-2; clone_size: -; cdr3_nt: TGTGCCAGCCGAGGAGGGGTCTATGGCTACACCTTC; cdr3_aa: CASRGGVYGYTF
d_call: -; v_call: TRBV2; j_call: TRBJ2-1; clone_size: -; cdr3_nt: TGTGCCAGCAGTGAGTGGCGGGGAGTGGATGAGCAGTTCTTC; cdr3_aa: CASSEWRGVDEQFF
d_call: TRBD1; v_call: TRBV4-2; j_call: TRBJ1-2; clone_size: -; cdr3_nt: TGTGCCAGCAGCACCGGGACAGGGTCTTGGGGCTACACCTTC; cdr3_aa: CASSTGTGSWGYTF
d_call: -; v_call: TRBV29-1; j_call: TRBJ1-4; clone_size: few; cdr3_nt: TGCAGCGTTCCAGGCAACCCAACTAATGAAAAACTGTTTTTT; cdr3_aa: CSVPGNPTNEKLFF
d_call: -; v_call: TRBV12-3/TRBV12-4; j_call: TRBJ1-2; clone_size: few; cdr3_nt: TGTGCCAGCAGCGGCGGCGGAGGCCCCCTCTATGGCTACACCTTC; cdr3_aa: CASSGGGGPLYGYTF
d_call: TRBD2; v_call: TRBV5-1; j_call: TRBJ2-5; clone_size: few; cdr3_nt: TGCGCCAGCAGCGCGGGACTAGCGGGGGCTCAAGAGACCCAGTACTTC; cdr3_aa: CASSAGLAGAQETQYF
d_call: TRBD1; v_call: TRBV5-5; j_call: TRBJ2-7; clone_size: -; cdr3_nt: TGTGCCAGCAGCTCCGGGGACAGCCTCTACGAGCAGTACTTC; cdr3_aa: CASSSGDSLYEQYF
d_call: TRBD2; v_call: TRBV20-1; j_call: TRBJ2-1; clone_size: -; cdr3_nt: TGCAGTGCTAGGGCGGGACTAGCTTCCTACAATGAGCAGTTCTTC; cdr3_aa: CSARAGLASYNEQFF
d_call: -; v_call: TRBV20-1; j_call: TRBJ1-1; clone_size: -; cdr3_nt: TGCAGTGCTAGTTGGGCAGGACGAAACACTGAAGCTTTCTTT; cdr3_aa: CSASWAGRNTEAFF
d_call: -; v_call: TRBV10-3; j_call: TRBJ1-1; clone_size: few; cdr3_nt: TGTGCCATCAGGTCGATCGGACGGGAGAACACTGAAGCTTTCTTT; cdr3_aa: CAIRSIGRENTEAFF
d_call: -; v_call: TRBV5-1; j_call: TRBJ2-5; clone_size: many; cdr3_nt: TGCGCCAGCAGCTTGGAAGAGACCCAGTACTTC; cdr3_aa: CASSLEETQYF
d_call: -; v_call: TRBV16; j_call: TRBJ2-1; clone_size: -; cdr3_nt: TGTGCCAGCAGCCTCCCGCCCACAGGTGGGGACAATGAGCAGTTCTTC; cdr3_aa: CASSLPPTGGDNEQFF
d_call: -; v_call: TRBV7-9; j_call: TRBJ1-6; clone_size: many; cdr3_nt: TGTGCCAGCAGCTTACAGAGCTCCTATAATTCACCCCTCCACTTT; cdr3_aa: CASSLQSSYNSPLHF